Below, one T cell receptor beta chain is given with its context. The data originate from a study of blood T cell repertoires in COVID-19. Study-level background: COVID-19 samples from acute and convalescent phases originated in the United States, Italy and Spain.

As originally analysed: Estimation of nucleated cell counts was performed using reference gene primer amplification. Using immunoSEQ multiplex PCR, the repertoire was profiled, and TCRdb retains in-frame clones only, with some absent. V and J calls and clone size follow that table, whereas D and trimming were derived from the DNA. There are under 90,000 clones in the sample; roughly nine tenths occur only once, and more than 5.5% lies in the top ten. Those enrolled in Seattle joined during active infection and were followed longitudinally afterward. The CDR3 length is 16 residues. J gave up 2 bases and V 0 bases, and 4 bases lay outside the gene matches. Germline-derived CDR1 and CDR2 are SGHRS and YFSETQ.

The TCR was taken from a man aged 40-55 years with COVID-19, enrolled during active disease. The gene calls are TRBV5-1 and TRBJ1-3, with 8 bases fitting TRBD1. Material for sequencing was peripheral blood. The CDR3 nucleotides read TGCGCCAGCAGCTTGGCCACACAGGGGGCTGGAAACACCATATATTTT. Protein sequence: CASSLATQGAGNTIYF.